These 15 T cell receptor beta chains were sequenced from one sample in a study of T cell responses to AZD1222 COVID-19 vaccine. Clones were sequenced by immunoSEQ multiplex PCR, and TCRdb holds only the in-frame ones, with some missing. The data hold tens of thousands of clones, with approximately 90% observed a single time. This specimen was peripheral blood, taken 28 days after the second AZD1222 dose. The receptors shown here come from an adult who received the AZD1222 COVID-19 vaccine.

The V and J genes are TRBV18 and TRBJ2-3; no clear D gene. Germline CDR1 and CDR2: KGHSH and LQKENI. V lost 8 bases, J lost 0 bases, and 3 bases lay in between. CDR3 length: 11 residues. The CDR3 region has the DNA TGTGCCAGCCTTAGCACAGATACGCAGTATTTT. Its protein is CASLSTDTQYF.

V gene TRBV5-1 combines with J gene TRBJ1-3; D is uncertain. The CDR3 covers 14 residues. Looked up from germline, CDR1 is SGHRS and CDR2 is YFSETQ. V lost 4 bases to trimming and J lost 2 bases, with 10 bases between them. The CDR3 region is CASSPGPAGNTIYF. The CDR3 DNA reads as TGCGCCAGCAGCCCTGGACCAGCTGGAAACACCATATATTTT.

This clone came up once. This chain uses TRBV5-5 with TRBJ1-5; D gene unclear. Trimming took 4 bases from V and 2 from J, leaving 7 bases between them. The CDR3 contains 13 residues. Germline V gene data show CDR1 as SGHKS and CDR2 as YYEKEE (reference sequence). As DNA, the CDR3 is TGTGCCAGCAGCCTGGACGGCAATCAGCCCCAGCATTTT. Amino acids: CASSLDGNQPQHF.

CDR3 coding DNA: TGTGCCAGTAGTAATCACAGGGGGCGCAGCGGGGAGCTGTTTTTT. Its protein product is CASSNHRGRSGELFF. The V and J genes are TRBV19 and TRBJ2-2; the match to TRBD1 covers 9 bases. The CDR3 runs 15 residues. CDR1 and CDR2 (germline): LNHDA, SQIVND (reference sequence). V was clipped by 4 bases and J by 7 bases; unmatched bases: 7. The complete variable domain, with remaining parts taken from reference TRBV19 and TRBJ2-2, reads DGGITQSPKYLFRKEGQNVTLSCEQNLNHDAMYWYRQDPGQGLRLIYYSQIVNDFQKGDIAEGYSVSREKKESFPLTVTSAQKNPTAFYLCASSNHRGRSGELFFGEGSRLTVL.

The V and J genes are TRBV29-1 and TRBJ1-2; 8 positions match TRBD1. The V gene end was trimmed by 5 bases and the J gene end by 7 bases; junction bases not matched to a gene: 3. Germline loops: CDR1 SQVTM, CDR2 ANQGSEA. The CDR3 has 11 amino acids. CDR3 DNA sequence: TGCAGCGTTACGACAGGGGTTGGCTACACCTTC. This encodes CSVTTGVGYTF. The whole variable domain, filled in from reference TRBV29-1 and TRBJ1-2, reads SAVISQKPSRDICQRGTSLTIQCQVDSQVTMMFWYRQQPGQSLTLIATANQGSEATYESGFVIDKFPISRPNLTFSTLTVSNMSPEDSSIYLCSVTTGVGYTFGSGTRLTVV.

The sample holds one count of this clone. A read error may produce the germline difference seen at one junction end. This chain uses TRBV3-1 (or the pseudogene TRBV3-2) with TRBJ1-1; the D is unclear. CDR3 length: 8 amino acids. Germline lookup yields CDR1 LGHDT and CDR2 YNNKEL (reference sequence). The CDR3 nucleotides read TGTGCCAGCAGCCCCCAGGATTTT. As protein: CASSPQDF.

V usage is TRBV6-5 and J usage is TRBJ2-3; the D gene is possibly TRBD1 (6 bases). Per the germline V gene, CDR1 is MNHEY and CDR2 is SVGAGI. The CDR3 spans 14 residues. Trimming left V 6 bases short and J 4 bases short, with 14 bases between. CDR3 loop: CASRTETGADTQYF. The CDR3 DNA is TGTGCCAGCAGGACCGAGACAGGAGCAGATACGCAGTATTTT.

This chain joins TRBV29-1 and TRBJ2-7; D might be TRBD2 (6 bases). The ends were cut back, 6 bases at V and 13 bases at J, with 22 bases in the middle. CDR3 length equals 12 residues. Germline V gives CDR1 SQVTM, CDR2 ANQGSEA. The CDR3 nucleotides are TGCAGCGTCCGGGACGGGGGTCTCACGGCCTACTTC. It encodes CSVRDGGLTAYF.

The CDR3 loop reads CASSYEAGGYEQYF. CDR3 coding DNA: TGTGCCAGCAGTTACGAGGCAGGGGGCTACGAGCAGTACTTC. The chain recombines TRBV6-2 or TRBV6-3 with TRBJ2-7; 7 bases map to TRBD1. The germline V gene has CDR1 MNHEY and CDR2 SVGEGT. The trim removed 2 bases at V and 3 bases at J, leaving 4 bases unmatched. This CDR3 has 14 residues.

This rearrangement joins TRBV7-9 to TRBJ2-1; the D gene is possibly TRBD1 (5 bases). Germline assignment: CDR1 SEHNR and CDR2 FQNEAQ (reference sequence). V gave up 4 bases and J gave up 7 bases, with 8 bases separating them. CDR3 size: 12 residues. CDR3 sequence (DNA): TGTGCCAGCAGCTGGACACTAAATGAGCAGTTCTTC. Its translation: CASSWTLNEQFF.

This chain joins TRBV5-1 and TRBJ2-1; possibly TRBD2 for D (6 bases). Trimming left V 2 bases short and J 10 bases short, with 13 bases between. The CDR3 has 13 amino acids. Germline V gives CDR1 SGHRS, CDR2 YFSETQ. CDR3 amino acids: CASSFWEEGEQFF. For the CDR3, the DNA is TGCGCCAGCAGCTTTTGGGAGGAAGGCGAGCAGTTCTTC.

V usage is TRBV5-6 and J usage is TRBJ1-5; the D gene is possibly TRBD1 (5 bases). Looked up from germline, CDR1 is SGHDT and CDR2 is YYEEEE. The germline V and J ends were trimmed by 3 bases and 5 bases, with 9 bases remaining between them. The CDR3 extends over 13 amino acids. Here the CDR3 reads CASSSGTDQPQHF. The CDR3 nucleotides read TGTGCCAGCAGCTCCGGGACCGATCAGCCCCAGCATTTT.

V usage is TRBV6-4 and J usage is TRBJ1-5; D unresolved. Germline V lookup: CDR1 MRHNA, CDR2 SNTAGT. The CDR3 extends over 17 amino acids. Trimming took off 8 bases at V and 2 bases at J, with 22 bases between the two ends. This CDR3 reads CASGTQRLLGGNQPQHF. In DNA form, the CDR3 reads TGTGCCAGCGGCACCCAGAGATTGCTTGGGGGCAATCAGCCCCAGCATTTT.

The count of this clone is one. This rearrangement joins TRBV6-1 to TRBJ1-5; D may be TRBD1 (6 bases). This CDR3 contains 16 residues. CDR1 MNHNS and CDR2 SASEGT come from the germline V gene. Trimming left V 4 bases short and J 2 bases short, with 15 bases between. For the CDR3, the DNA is TGTGCCAGCAGTGCCGCCAGGGGAGAGGGCAATCAGCCCCAGCATTTT. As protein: CASSAARGEGNQPQHF.

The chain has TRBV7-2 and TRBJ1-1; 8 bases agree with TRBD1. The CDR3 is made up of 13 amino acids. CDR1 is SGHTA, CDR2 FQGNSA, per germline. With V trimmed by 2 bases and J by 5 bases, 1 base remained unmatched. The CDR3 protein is CASSLTGGTEAFF. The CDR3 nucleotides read TGTGCCAGCAGCTTAACAGGGGGAACTGAAGCTTTCTTT.